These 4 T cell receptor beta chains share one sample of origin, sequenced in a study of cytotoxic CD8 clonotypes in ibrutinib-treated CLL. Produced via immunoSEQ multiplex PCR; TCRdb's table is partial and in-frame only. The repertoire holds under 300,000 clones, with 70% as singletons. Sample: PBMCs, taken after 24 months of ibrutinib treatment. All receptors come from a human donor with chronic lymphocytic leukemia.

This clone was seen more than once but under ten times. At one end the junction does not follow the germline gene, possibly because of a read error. CDR3 amino acids: CASSLGFPGNEQFF. The CDR3 DNA is TGTGCTAGCAGCTTAGGGTTCCCGGGAAATGAGCAGTTCTTC. The genes are TRBV7-7 and TRBJ2-1, with D perhaps matching TRBD2 (5 bases). CDR3 size: 14 residues. Germline-derived CDR1 and CDR2 are SSHAT and FNYEAQ (reference sequence).

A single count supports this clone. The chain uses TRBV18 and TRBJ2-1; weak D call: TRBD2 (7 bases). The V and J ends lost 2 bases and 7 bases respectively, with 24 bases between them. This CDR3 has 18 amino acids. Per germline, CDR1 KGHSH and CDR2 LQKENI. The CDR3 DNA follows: TGTGCCAGCTCACCAACATCAGGGGCTGGCGGGAGAAGAAATGAGCAGTTCTTC. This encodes CASSPTSGAGGRRNEQFF.

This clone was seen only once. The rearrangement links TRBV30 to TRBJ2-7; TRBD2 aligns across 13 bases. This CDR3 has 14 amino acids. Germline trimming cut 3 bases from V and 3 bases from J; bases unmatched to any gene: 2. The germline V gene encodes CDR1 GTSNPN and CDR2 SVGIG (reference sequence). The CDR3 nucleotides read TGTGCCTGGAGCGGACTAGCGGGAGTCTACGAGCAGTACTTC. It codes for CAWSGLAGVYEQYF.

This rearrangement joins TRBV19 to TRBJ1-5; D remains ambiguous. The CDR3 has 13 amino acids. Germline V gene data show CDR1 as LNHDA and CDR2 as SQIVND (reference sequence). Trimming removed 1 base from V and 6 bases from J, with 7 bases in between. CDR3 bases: TGTGCCAGTAGTATAGTGCTCGCTCAGCCCCAGCATTTT. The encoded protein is CASSIVLAQPQHF.